The rows below give T cell receptor beta chains drawn from one sample of a study of patients and donors after allogeneic stem cell transplantation. TCRdb re-called the RT-PCR reads with MiXCR, one entry per CDR3 protein. The table includes about 87,000 distinct CDR3 sequences, roughly 5.1% detected once. The sequenced sample was blood, either unsorted or a sorted T cell fraction (not recorded which). The receptor set was obtained from a human donor who was either an allogeneic HSCT recipient or a stem cell or donor lymphocyte infusion donor (not recorded which). It is not recorded whose cells these are; they may come from a transplant donor. Each CDR3 is given with its conserved first and last residue. A D gene is named only where the DNA matches it firmly. The size field is filled for only some rows; it gives once, few, many or a size class.

CASSQGEGYGSGANVLTF,TGTGCCAGCAGCCAAGGGGAAGGGTATGGGTCTGGGGCCAACGTCCTGACTTTC,.,TRBJ2-6,18,many,TRBV3-1
CASSLVLNTGELFF,TGTGCCAGCAGCTTGGTGCTCAACACCGGGGAGCTGTTTTTT,.,TRBJ2-2,14,few,TRBV5-6
CASRPGGQQETQYF,TGCGCCAGCAGGCCGGGGGGACAACAAGAGACCCAGTACTTC,.,TRBJ2-5,14,many,TRBV5-1
CSARLAGGNEQYF,TGCAGTGCTAGACTAGCGGGAGGAAACGAGCAGTACTTC,TRBD2,TRBJ2-7,13,medium-sized,TRBV20-1
CASSEDGTYEQYF,TGTGCCAGCAGTGAGGACGGCACCTACGAGCAGTACTTC,.,TRBJ2-7,13,.,TRBV6-1
CSVDGHRGTFGTQYF,TGCAGCGTTGACGGGCACAGGGGAACCTTCGGGACCCAGTACTTC,TRBD1,TRBJ2-5,15,many,TRBV29-1
CASSFQAIAKNIQYF,TGTGCCAGCAGCTTCCAGGCCATAGCCAAAAACATTCAGTACTTC,.,TRBJ2-4,15,many,TRBV5-5
CASSPSWIASEAFF,TGTGCCAGCAGCCCGTCCTGGATAGCTAGTGAAGCTTTCTTT,.,TRBJ1-1,14,many,TRBV2
CASSLGQGRDTQYF,TGCGCCAGCAGCTTGGGACAGGGACGCGATACGCAGTATTTT,TRBD1,TRBJ2-3,14,many,TRBV5-1
CASSLSTGAVWGYTF,TGTGCCAGCAGCTTGTCTACAGGGGCAGTTTGGGGCTACACCTTC,TRBD1,TRBJ1-2,15,.,TRBV5-6
CASSLAGRTPEAFF,TGTGCCAGCAGCTTAGCCGGGAGGACCCCTGAAGCTTTCTTT,.,TRBJ1-1,14,.,TRBV7-2
CASSKPTPDRSVGDTQYF,TGTGCCAGCAGCAAACCCACCCCAGACAGAAGTGTAGGGGATACGCAGTATTTT,.,TRBJ2-3,18,few,TRBV9
CASSSGGSKETDTQYF,TGTGCCAGCAGCTCCGGGGGGAGTAAGGAGACAGATACGCAGTATTTT,TRBD2,TRBJ2-3,16,few,TRBV7-9
CSATPGQFSGNTIYF,TGCAGTGCCACTCCGGGACAGTTCTCTGGAAACACCATATATTTT,TRBD1,TRBJ1-3,15,many,TRBV20-1
CASHLAGSSHEQFF,TGTGCCAGCCACCTAGCCGGTTCCTCACATGAGCAGTTCTTC,.,TRBJ2-1,14,many,TRBV11-2
CASSFSGREDTQYF,TGTGCCAGCAGTTTCAGCGGGAGGGAAGATACGCAGTATTTT,TRBD2,TRBJ2-3,14,many,TRBV12-3/TRBV12-4